The subject of this entry is one TCR beta chain. Its antigen is currently not known. The input lacks base qualities; no much larger clone sits a single base away. Based on the germline V gene (reference sequence), the CDR1 and CDR2 sequences are DFQATT and SNEGSKA. V is pared back by 3 bases and J by 11 bases, with 20 bases lying between the germline termini. The cysteine opens and the phenylalanine closes a CDR3 of 14 amino acids. The read is trimmed to its CDR3 DNA, 42 bases read in frame from base 1. Library construction relied on PCR. Sequencer: Illumina HiSeq 2500. Molecular barcoding was employed in the preparation of TCR libraries, with unique molecular identifiers being used to normalize TCRbeta repertoire quantification. TCRdb reworked the public reads: Q25 trimming with fastp, MiXCR clone assembly, productive beta chains retained. Duplicate CDR3 protein sequences are folded into a single record with the most common DNA and genes. The table for this sample lists around 300,000 distinct CDR3 sequences; approximately 23% of them were counted only once. The ten largest account for 9.5% to 12% of the sample.

This entry belongs to a study of T-cell reconstitution after alpha-beta-depleted transplantation in children listed by TCRdb under 2016. With regard to the full study: Using TCR repertoire profiling, the study quantitatively followed how T-cell immune reconstitution unfolded in children after TCRalphabeta/CD19-depleted allogeneic hematopoietic cell transplantation.

The treatment or condition label, read with the paper, signifies: allogeneic hematopoietic cell transplantation with graft depleted of TCRalphabeta T cells and CD19 B cells. TCRalphabeta/CD19-depleted allogeneic hematopoietic cell grafts were given to the transplant recipients, all of whom were children. What the authors observed across the whole study: Hyperexpanded clone frequencies declined over subsequent months; after one year, T-cell counts and TCRbeta diversity were mostly attributed to newly produced T cells. In some patients, the high TCRbeta diversity seen at day 60 was put down to recipient T cells and intrathymic progenitors that had survived conditioning. The apparently early alphabetaT-cell count recovery about two months after transplant was reportedly dependent on only several hundred rapidly expanded clones derived from non-depleted graft cells.

The V and J segments used are TRBV20-1 and TRBJ1-5; TRBD1 could be the D gene, as 5 bases match. This material consisted of PBMCs, mostly from graft donor cells, taken 180 days after TCRalphabeta/CD19-depleted stem cell transplant. The TCR sequence derives from a male patient younger than 18 who had a stem cell transplant for acute lymphoblastic leukemia, so the T cells may come from the graft donor. In nucleotides, the sequence is TGCAGTGCTAGTGCTGGACAAGCGGTAGGGTCCCAGCATTTT. Its product reads: CSASAGQAVGSQHF.